The 30 T cell receptor beta chains below all came from one sample that was sequenced in a study of blood T cell repertoires in COVID-19. Clones were sequenced by immunoSEQ multiplex PCR, and TCRdb holds only the in-frame ones, with some missing. Of about 250,000 clones in the sample, 70% to 90% were seen once. What was sequenced was PBMCs or T cells enriched from blood (not recorded which). Source of these receptors: a woman in her 50s who had been exposed to COVID-19.

In its sample, this clone was seen a few times. The rearrangement joins TRBV6-5 to TRBJ2-7, with a possible D match to TRBD1 (6 bases). CDR3 length: 14 residues. The germline gives CDR1 MNHEY, CDR2 SVGAGI. V dropped 6 bases and J dropped 2 bases, with 14 bases sitting between them. DNA of the CDR3: TGTGCCAGCAGACCTCAGGGGTGGGCCTACGAGCAGTACTTC. Translated: CASRPQGWAYEQYF.

CDR3 in DNA: TGTGCCAGCTCACCACTCCGACAGGGTAACACCGGGGAGCTGTTTTTT. It translates to CASSPLRQGNTGELFF. V gene TRBV18 combines with J gene TRBJ2-2, with 7 bases aligning to TRBD1. Germline-derived CDR1 and CDR2 are KGHSH and LQKENI. Unmatched junction bases numbered 4, after V lost 1 base and J lost 2 bases. The CDR3 runs to 16 residues.

This sequence joins TRBV20-1 and TRBJ1-2, with TRBD1 matching 10 bases. Germline CDR1 and CDR2: DFQATT and SNEGSKA (reference sequence). The CDR3 spans 11 residues. The CDR3 DNA reads TGCAGGCCGGACAGGGGGGATGGCTACACCTTC. Protein: CRPDRGDGYTF.

The gene calls are TRBV18 and TRBJ1-1; 11 bases are a match to TRBD1. CDR1 is KGHSH, CDR2 LQKENI, per germline. This CDR3 comprises 14 residues. V was clipped by 6 bases and J by 5 bases; unmatched bases: 5. The CDR3 loop reads CASSPGQGATEAFF. For the CDR3, the DNA is TGTGCCAGCTCCCCCGGACAGGGGGCAACTGAAGCTTTCTTT.

The chain recombines TRBV9 with TRBJ2-5, with a tentative D call TRBD2 (6 bases). The CDR3 runs to 16 residues. Trimming took 4 bases from V and 3 from J, leaving 19 bases between them. Germline V lookup: CDR1 SGDLS, CDR2 YYNGEE. CDR3 coding DNA: TGTGCCAGCAGCCCCGGGGCTAGCGAAACCAAAGAGACCCAGTACTTC. Its protein is CASSPGASETKETQYF.

This clone was counted a few times. This chain joins TRBV11-2 and TRBJ1-1; 7 bases are shared with TRBD1. Germline V gives CDR1 SGHAT, CDR2 FQNNGV. The CDR3 sequence is 16 residues long. Trimming removed 3 bases from V and 1 base from J; junction bases left unmatched: 8. The CDR3 region has the DNA TGTGCCAGCAGCTTCCGGGCAGGGGGGTGGAACACTGAAGCTTTCTTT. Translation: CASSFRAGGWNTEAFF.

The chain carries TRBV3-1 (or the pseudogene TRBV3-2) and TRBJ2-1, with 13 bases matching TRBD2. The length of the CDR3 is 16 residues. Germline CDR1 is LGHDT and CDR2 is YNNKEL (reference sequence). V gave up 1 base and J gave up 7 bases; unmatched junction bases: 4. The CDR3 sequence is CASSQGTSGGGNEQFF. In DNA, the CDR3 is TGTGCCAGCAGCCAAGGGACTAGCGGGGGAGGTAATGAGCAGTTCTTC.

The chain is built from TRBV6-6 and TRBJ1-2; unclear D gene. CDR1 is MNHNY and CDR2 is SVGAGI in the germline V gene (reference sequence). This CDR3 is built from 14 residues. Between the trimmed V and J ends, which lost 2 bases and 2 bases, there was a span of 9 bases. The CDR3: CASSYTTENYGYTF. CDR3 DNA sequence: TGTGCCAGCAGTTACACCACAGAGAACTATGGCTACACCTTC.

J is TRBJ2-7 and V is TRBV2, with D uncertain. Trimming shortened V by 4 bases and J by 3 bases, and 10 bases separated the two germline ends. The CDR3 length is 13 residues. Per germline, CDR1 SNHLY and CDR2 FYNNEI. CDR3 loop: CASSVVRDYEQYF. CDR3 bases: TGTGCCAGCAGTGTAGTCCGTGACTACGAGCAGTACTTC.

The genes are TRBV13 and TRBJ2-1; 7 bases match TRBD1. Trimming cost V 6 bases and J 7 bases; bases outside gene matches: 6. CDR3 size: 13 residues. Germline CDR1 and CDR2: PRHDT and FYEKMQ (reference sequence). The CDR3 loop reads CASRFDRVNEQFF. For the CDR3, the DNA is TGTGCCAGCAGATTCGACAGGGTGAATGAGCAGTTCTTC.

The gene calls are TRBV7-8 and TRBJ2-7; TRBD1 agrees at 8 bases. Looked up from germline, CDR1 is SGHVS and CDR2 is FQNEAQ. The CDR3 runs 15 residues. Unmatched junction bases numbered 13, after V lost 5 bases and J lost 7 bases. For the CDR3, the DNA is TGTGCCAGCAGCCTCGTCCCGACAGGGGCGGGAGAGCAGTACTTC. Encoded protein: CASSLVPTGAGEQYF.

J is TRBJ2-2 and V is TRBV25-1; 11 nucleotides agree with TRBD1. The germline gives CDR1 MGHDK, CDR2 SYGVNS. V trimming: 6 bases; J trimming: 5 bases; junction bases outside the gene matches: 5. The CDR3 extends over 15 amino acids. The CDR3 here is CASSVDRGLTGELFF. In nucleotides, the CDR3 is TGTGCCAGCAGCGTGGACAGGGGGCTTACCGGGGAGCTGTTTTTT. Filled out from reference TRBV25-1 and TRBJ2-2, the complete variable domain reads EADIYQTPRYLVIGTGKKITLECSQTMGHDKMYWYQQDPGMELHLIHYSYGVNSTEKGDLSSESTVSRIRTEHFPLTLESARPSHTSQYLCASSVDRGLTGELFFGEGSRLTVL.

This clone was detected once. The rearrangement uses TRBV21-1 and TRBJ1-4. TRBV21-1 is annotated as a pseudogene. CDR3 length: 15 residues. CDR3 nucleotide sequence: TGTGCCAGCAGCAAAAAAGGGGGGGCGAGGGAAAAACTGTTTTTT. Protein product: CASSKKGGAREKLFF.

The chain has TRBV29-1 and TRBJ1-1; D not resolved. Germline loops: CDR1 SQVTM, CDR2 ANQGSEA. Trimming pared 4 bases from V and 0 bases from J, leaving 12 bases between. The CDR3 is 14 residues long. This CDR3 reads CSVASGFMNTEAFF. CDR3 coding DNA: TGCAGCGTTGCGAGCGGGTTCATGAACACTGAAGCTTTCTTT.

This clone was detected many times. This chain connects TRBV19 to TRBJ2-7, with D uncertain. CDR1 is LNHDA and CDR2 is SQIVND in the germline V gene (reference sequence). The CDR3 has 13 residues. Trimming took 4 bases from V and 4 from J, leaving 11 bases between them. The CDR3 reads CASSTVPGYEQYF. The CDR3 DNA reads as TGTGCCAGTAGTACAGTACCCGGGTACGAGCAGTACTTC. Filled out from reference TRBV19 and TRBJ2-7, the complete variable domain reads DGGITQSPKYLFRKEGQNVTLSCEQNLNHDAMYWYRQDPGQGLRLIYYSQIVNDFQKGDIAEGYSVSREKKESFPLTVTSAQKNPTAFYLCASSTVPGYEQYFGPGTRLTVT.

J is TRBJ1-3 and V is TRBV21-1; no check of the table's D call, TRBD1, against the DNA was made. TRBV21-1 is described as a pseudogene. This CDR3 is built from 15 residues. Here the CDR3 DNA reads TGTGCCAGCAGACAGGGGCGATCCTCTGGAAACACCATATATTTT. Translation: CASRQGRSSGNTIYF.

This clone was observed many times. The chain couples TRBV29-1 to TRBJ2-2; 10 positions match TRBD2. The CDR3 is made up of 14 amino acids. V trimming: 6 bases; J trimming: 5 bases; junction bases outside the gene matches: 6. CDR1 and CDR2 (germline): SQVTM, ANQGSEA. The CDR3 DNA reads TGCAGCGTCCGGGGACTAGCGATGACCGGGGAGCTGTTTTTT. Its protein product is CSVRGLAMTGELFF.

V and J are TRBV5-8 and TRBJ1-2; TRBD1 matches at 7 bases. Germline CDR1 SGHTS, CDR2 YDEGEE. V trimming: 5 bases; J trimming: 6 bases; junction bases outside the gene matches: 19. This CDR3 has 17 residues. The CDR3 DNA follows: TGTGCCAGCAGGTTCTTGAGGGGGCTGATACCCAGCGATGGCTACACCTTC. Encoded protein: CASRFLRGLIPSDGYTF.

This clone was picked up one time. The chain recombines TRBV25-1 with TRBJ2-2, with TRBD2 matching 14 bases. Germline V gene lookup returns CDR1 MGHDK and CDR2 SYGVNS. This CDR3 is built from 17 residues. The trim removed 7 bases at V and 7 bases at J, leaving 11 bases unmatched. CDR3 in DNA: TGTGCCAGCACAGACCGACTAGCGGGGGGGCCTGACGGGGAGCTGTTTTTT. This sequence encodes CASTDRLAGGPDGELFF.

V usage is TRBV29-1 and J usage is TRBJ2-5, with 12 positions matching TRBD2. The CDR3 runs 14 residues. Germline CDR1 and CDR2: SQVTM and ANQGSEA. V lost 6 bases to trimming and J lost 4 bases; unmatched junction nucleotides: 6. CDR3 protein: CSVLRTSGVETQYF. The CDR3 region has the DNA TGCAGCGTCTTGAGGACTAGCGGGGTAGAGACCCAGTACTTC.

A single count supports this clone. The chain employs TRBV11-2 and TRBJ1-1, with 11 nucleotides matching TRBD1. The V segment lost 1 base and the J segment 4 bases; nucleotides outside the gene matches: 5. Germline-derived CDR1 and CDR2 are SGHAT and FQNNGV. The CDR3 extends over 16 amino acids. Here the CDR3 DNA reads TGTGCCAGCAGCTTAGGGTGGGGACAGGGGGGCACTGAAGCTTTCTTT. Encoded protein: CASSLGWGQGGTEAFF.

V and J are TRBV5-1 and TRBJ1-1; 9 bases map to TRBD1. Trimming cost V 2 bases and J 0 bases; bases outside gene matches: 5. Looked up from germline, CDR1 is SGHRS and CDR2 is YFSETQ. This CDR3 comprises 16 residues. The CDR3 DNA sequence: TGCGCCAGCAGCTTCGGGACAGGGAAACTGAACACTGAAGCTTTCTTT. It is translated as CASSFGTGKLNTEAFF.

In its sample, this clone was seen once. V gene TRBV9 combines with J gene TRBJ1-1; a possible D gene is TRBD1 (5 bases). The V end lost 1 base, the J end lost 1 base, and 11 bases lay between the germline ends. CDR1 is SGDLS, CDR2 YYNGEE, per germline. This CDR3 has 15 residues. CDR3 coding DNA: TGTGCCAGCAGCGTACTCAGGGAGGGGAACACTGAAGCTTTCTTT. Protein: CASSVLREGNTEAFF.

This sequence joins TRBV6-4 and TRBJ1-1; TRBD1 matches 9 bases. This CDR3 region has 15 residues. J lost 3 bases, V lost 9 bases, and 11 bases had no gene match. The V gene's germline CDR1 is MRHNA and CDR2 SNTAGT. This chain's CDR3 is CARLNNRGPHTEAFF. In DNA, the CDR3 is TGTGCCAGATTGAACAACAGGGGGCCACACACTGAAGCTTTCTTT.

This chain joins TRBV7-2 and TRBJ1-1, with 9 bases aligning to TRBD1. The CDR3 covers 15 residues. CDR1 and CDR2 (germline): SGHTA, FQGNSA. J lost 1 base, V lost 5 bases, and 5 bases had no gene match. The CDR3 DNA reads as TGTGCCAGCAGCCCGGGACAGGGATGGAACACTGAAGCTTTCTTT. It translates to CASSPGQGWNTEAFF.

V gene TRBV2 combines with J gene TRBJ1-2; D unclear. Per the germline V gene, CDR1 is SNHLY and CDR2 is FYNNEI. Trimming took off 3 bases at V and 0 bases at J, with 5 bases between the two ends. The CDR3 spans 13 residues. In DNA form, the CDR3 reads TGTGCCAGCAGTGAGACAACTAACTATGGCTACACCTTC. Its translation: CASSETTNYGYTF.

The chain joins TRBV28 to TRBJ1-1; D not resolved. Trimming shortened V by 5 bases and J by 9 bases, and 13 bases separated the two germline ends. Germline V gene lookup returns CDR1 MDHEN and CDR2 SYDVKM. The length of the CDR3 is 12 residues. The CDR3 DNA is TGTGCCAGCAGTCCCCCGGCGGCTAAAGCTTTCTTT. This encodes CASSPPAAKAFF.

The CDR3 loop is CASSPNRGGAGTDTQYF. CDR3 DNA: TGTGCCAGCAGCCCGAACCGAGGGGGCGCAGGAACAGATACGCAGTATTTT. The chain carries TRBV7-9 and TRBJ2-3, with TRBD1 matching over 7 bases. The CDR3 has 17 amino acids. Germline V lookup: CDR1 SEHNR, CDR2 FQNEAQ (reference sequence). V shed 5 bases and J 3 bases; nucleotides not matched to a gene: 14.

J is TRBJ1-6 and V is TRBV6-5; D is unclear. Trimming took 6 bases from V and 0 from J, leaving 6 bases between them. Germline values: CDR1 MNHEY, CDR2 SVGAGI. This CDR3 is 14 amino acids long. The CDR3: CASRERSYNSPLHF. The CDR3 nucleotides are TGTGCCAGCAGGGAGCGCTCCTATAATTCACCCCTCCACTTT.

The CDR3 loop reads CASSPGTGLGQETQYF. CDR3 coding DNA: TGTGCCAGCAGCCCCGGGACAGGGTTAGGCCAAGAGACCCAGTACTTC. The gene calls are TRBV27 and TRBJ2-5, with TRBD1 identical over 9 bases. CDR3 length: 16 residues. After removal of 6 bases from V and 1 base from J, the junction contained 9 bases not matched to a gene. Germline V CDR1 and CDR2: MNHEY, SMNVEV (reference sequence).